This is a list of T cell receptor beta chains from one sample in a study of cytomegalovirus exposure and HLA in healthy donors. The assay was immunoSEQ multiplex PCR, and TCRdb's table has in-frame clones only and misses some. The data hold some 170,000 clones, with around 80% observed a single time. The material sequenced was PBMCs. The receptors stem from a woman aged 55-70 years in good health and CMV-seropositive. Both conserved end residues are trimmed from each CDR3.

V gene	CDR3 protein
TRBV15	ATSRSRQGPYEQY
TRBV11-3	ASSLGTSGLQY
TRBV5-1	ASSRTGGTEAF
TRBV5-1	ANREGGTGELF
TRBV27	ASSRQGTYEQY
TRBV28	ASTPPQLGEQF
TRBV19	ASSWGLAVYNEQF
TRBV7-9	ASSSRGGDTEAF
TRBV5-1	ASSPGEILNEQF
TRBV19	ASRPDRDGYT
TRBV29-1	SPSGPSSYNEQF
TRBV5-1	ASSRGLAGGNEQF
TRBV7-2	ASRGSRGLGTGELF
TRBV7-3	ASSSSSYNEQF
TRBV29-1	SVRDRVNTEAF
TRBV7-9	ASSAYRAGELF
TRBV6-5	ASTQARTQY
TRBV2	ASSLTAGGQNIQY
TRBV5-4	ASSTDSHNEQF
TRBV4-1	ASSQQAGGAGYNEQF
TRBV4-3	ASSRTGGTNTGELF
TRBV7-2	ASSGLSSYNEQF
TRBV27	ASKVSGTANYGYT
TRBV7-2	ASSLVTGVGYT
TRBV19	ASSIEYTEAF
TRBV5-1	ASSLEGAHNSPLH
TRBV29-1	SVETLQGRGAVELF
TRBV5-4	ASSRKIGQETQY
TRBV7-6	ASSLSPHSGANGLT
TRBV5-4	ASSLASRGARNSPLH
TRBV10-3	AISGTGTGGTGELF
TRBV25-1	ASSARAEGGVPAETQY
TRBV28	ASSAVTEAF
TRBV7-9	ASSPLGPSDTQY
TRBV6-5	ASSYRTGGAGTEAF
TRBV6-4	ASSDLEGDTQY